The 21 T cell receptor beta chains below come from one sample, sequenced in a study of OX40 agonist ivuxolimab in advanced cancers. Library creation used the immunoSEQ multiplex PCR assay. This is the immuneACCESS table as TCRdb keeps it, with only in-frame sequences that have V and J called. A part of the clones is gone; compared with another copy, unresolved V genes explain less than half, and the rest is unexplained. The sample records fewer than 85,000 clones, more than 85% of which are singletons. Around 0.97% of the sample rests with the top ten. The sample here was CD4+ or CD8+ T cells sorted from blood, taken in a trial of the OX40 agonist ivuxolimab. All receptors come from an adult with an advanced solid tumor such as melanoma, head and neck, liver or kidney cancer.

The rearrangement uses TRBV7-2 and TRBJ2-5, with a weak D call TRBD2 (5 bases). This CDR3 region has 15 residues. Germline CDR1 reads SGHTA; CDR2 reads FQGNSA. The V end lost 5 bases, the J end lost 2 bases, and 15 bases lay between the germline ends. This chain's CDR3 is CASSPGITDQETQYF. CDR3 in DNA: TGTGCCAGCAGCCCGGGGATAACGGATCAAGAGACCCAGTACTTC. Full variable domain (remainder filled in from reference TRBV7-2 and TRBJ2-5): GAGVSQSPSNKVTEKGKDVELRCDPISGHTALYWYRQSLGQGLEFLIYFQGNSAPDKSGLPSDRFSAERTGGSVSTLTIQRTQQEDSAVYLCASSPGITDQETQYFGPGTRLLVL.

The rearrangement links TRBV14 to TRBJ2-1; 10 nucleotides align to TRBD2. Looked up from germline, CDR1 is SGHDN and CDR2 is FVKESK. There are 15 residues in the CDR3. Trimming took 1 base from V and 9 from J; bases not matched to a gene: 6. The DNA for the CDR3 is TGTGCCAGCAGCCAAGGGCTAGCGGGAGTGAGTGAGCAGTTCTTC. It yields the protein CASSQGLAGVSEQFF. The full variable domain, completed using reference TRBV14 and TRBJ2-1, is EAGVTQFPSHSVIEKGQTVTLRCDPISGHDNLYWYRRVMGKEIKFLLHFVKESKQDESGMPNNRFLAERTGGTYSTLKVQPAELEDSGVYFCASSQGLAGVSEQFFGPGTRLTVL.

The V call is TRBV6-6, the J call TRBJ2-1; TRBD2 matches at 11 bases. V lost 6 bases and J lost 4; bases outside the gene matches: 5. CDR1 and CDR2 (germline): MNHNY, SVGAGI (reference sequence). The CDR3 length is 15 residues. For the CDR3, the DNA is TGTGCCAGCAGCCGAACTAGCGGGAGATACAATGAGCAGTTCTTC. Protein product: CASSRTSGRYNEQFF.

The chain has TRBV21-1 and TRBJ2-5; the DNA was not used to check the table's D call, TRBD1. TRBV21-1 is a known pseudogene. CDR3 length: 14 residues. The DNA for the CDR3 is TGTGCCAGCAGGACAGGGAGCCCACAAGAGACCCAGTACTTC. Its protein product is CASRTGSPQETQYF.

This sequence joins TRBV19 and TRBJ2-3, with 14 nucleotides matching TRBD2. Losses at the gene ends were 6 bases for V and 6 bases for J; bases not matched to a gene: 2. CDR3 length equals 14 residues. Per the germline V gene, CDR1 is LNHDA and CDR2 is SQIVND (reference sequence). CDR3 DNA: TGTGCCAGTAGCGGGACTAGCGGGAGCGATACGCAGTATTTT. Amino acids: CASSGTSGSDTQYF.

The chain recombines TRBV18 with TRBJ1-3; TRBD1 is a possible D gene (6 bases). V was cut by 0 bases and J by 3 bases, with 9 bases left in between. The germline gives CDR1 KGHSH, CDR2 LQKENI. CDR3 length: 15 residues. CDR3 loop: CASSPPSRGGNTIYF. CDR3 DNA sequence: TGTGCCAGCTCACCACCGTCCAGGGGTGGAAACACCATATATTTT. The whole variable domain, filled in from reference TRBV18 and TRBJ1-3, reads NAGVMQNPRHLVRRRGQEARLRCSPMKGHSHVYWYRQLPEEGLKFMVYLQKENIIDESGMPKERFSAEFPKEGPSILRIQQVVRGDSAAYFCASSPPSRGGNTIYFGEGSWLTVV.

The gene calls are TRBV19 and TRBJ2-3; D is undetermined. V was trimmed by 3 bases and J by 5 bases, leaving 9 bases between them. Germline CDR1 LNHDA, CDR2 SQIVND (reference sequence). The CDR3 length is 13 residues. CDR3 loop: CASSIRVGDTQYF. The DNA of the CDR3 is TGTGCCAGTAGTATCCGTGTGGGAGATACGCAGTATTTT. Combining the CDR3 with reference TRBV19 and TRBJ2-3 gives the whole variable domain DGGITQSPKYLFRKEGQNVTLSCEQNLNHDAMYWYRQDPGQGLRLIYYSQIVNDFQKGDIAEGYSVSREKKESFPLTVTSAQKNPTAFYLCASSIRVGDTQYFGPGTRLTVL.

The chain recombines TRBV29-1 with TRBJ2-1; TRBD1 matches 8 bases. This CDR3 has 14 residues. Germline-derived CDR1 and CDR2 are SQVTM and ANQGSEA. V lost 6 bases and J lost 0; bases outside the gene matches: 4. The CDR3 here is CSVVQGVSYNEQFF. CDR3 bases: TGCAGCGTCGTACAGGGGGTCTCCTACAATGAGCAGTTCTTC.

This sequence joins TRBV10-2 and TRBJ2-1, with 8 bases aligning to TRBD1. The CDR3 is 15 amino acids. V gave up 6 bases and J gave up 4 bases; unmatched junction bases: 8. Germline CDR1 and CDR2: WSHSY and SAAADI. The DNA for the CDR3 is TGCGCCAGCAGCCCGAGGGACAGGAGATACAATGAGCAGTTCTTC. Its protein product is CASSPRDRRYNEQFF.

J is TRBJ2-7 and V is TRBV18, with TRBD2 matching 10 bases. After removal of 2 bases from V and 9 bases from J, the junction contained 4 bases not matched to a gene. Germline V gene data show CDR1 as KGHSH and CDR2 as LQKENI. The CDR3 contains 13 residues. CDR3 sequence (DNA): TGTGCCAGCTCACCAGGAGCTAGCGGGGGGCAGTACTTC. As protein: CASSPGASGGQYF.

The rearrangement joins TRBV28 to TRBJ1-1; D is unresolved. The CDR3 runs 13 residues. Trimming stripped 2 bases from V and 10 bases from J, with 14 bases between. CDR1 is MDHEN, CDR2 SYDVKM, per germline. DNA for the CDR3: TGTGCCAGCAGTTTAAAATCCCCCCCGGGAGCTTTCTTT. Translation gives CASSLKSPPGAFF.

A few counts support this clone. This chain's CDR3 is CASSDWGAGGELFF. The DNA for the CDR3 is TGTGCCAGCAGTGACTGGGGGGCCGGCGGGGAGCTGTTTTTT. The J gene is TRBJ2-2, the V gene TRBV6-1; possibly TRBD1 or TRBD2 for D (6 bases each). CDR3 length: 14 amino acids. Germline loops: CDR1 MNHNS, CDR2 SASEGT. V was pared by 3 bases and J by 7 bases, with 12 bases between.

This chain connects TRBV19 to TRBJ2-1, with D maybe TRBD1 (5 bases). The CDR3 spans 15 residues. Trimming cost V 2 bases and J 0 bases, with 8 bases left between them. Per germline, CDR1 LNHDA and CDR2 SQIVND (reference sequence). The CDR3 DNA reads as TGTGCCAGTAGTATAAGGGGTCGCTCCTACAATGAGCAGTTCTTC. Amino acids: CASSIRGRSYNEQFF.

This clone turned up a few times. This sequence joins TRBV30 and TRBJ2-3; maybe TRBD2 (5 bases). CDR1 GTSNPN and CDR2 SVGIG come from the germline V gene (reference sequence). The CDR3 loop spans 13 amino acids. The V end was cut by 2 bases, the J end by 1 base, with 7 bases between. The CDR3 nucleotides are TGTGCCTGGAGTTACGGGGGCACAGATACGCAGTATTTT. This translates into CAWSYGGTDTQYF.

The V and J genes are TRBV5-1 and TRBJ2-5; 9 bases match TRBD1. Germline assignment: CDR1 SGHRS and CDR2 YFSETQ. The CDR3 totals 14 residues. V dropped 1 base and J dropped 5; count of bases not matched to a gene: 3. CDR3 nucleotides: TGCGCCAGCAGCTTGAGGGACAGGGCCGAGACCCAGTACTTC. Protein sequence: CASSLRDRAETQYF.

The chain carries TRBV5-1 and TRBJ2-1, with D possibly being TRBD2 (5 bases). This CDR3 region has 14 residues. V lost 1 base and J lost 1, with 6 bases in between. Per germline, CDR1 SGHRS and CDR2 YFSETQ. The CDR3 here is CASSLRESYNEQFF. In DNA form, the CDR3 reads TGCGCCAGCAGCTTGCGGGAATCCTACAATGAGCAGTTCTTC.

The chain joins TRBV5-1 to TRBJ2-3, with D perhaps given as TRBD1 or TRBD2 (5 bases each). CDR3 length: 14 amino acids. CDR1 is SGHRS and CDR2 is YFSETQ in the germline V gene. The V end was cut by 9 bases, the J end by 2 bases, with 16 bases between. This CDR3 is CATASGPNTDTQYF. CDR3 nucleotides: TGCGCCACCGCTTCGGGACCAAACACAGATACGCAGTATTTT.

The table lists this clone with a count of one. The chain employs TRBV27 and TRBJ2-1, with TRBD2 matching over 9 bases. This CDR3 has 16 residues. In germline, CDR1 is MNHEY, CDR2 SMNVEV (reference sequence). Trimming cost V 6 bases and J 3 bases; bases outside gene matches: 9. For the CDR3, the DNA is TGTGCCAGCAGACCTACTAGCGGGCGCTACTACAATGAGCAGTTCTTC. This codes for CASRPTSGRYYNEQFF.

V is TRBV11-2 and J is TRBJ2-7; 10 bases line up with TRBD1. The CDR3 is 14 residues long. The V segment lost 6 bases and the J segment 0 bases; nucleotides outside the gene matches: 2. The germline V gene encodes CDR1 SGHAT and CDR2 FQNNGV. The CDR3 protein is CASRGQGTSYEQYF. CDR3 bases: TGTGCCAGCAGGGGACAGGGGACCTCCTACGAGCAGTACTTC.

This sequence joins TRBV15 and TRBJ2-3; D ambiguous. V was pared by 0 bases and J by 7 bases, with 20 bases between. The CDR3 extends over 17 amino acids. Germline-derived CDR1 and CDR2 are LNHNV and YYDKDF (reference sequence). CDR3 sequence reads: CATSRDIATAMGNTQYF. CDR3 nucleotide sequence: TGTGCCACCAGCAGAGATATTGCGACTGCAATGGGGAATACGCAGTATTTT.

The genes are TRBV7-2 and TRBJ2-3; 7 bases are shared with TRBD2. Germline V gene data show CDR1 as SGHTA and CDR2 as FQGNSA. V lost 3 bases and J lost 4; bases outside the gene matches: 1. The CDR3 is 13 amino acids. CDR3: CASSFAGADTQYF. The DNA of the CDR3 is TGTGCCAGCAGCTTTGCGGGGGCAGATACGCAGTATTTT.